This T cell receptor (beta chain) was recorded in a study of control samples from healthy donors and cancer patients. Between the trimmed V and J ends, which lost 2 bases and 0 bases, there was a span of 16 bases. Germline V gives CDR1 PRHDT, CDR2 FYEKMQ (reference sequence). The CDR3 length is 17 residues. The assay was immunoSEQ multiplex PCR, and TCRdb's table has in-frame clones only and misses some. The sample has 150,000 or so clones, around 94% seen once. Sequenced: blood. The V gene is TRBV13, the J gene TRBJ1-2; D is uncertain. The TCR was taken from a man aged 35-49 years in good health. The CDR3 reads CASSLYGDMPANYGYTF. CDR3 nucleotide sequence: TGTGCCAGCAGCTTATACGGCGACATGCCGGCTAACTATGGCTACACCTTC.